The present TCR beta chain was sequenced within a study of blood T cells in healthy people across ages (dated by TCRdb to between 2015 and 2016). Background on the whole study: In model experiments, roughly one uniquely barcoded TCR beta cDNA molecule per two T cells was captured by template switching. To avoid experimental bias, donors of different ages were spread randomly across the sequencing lanes. The study measured age-related changes in TCR beta repertoire diversity using deep sequencing normalized with unique cDNA molecular identifiers. For two donors (one aged 18 to 29 and one aged 80 or older), the study analyzed two additional independent replicas of 1 million unique cDNA reads from the same blood draw. The donors were divided into four age groups: young (average around 17 years), middle-aged (roughly 42), aged (about 60) and long-lived (around 87). General findings and caveats noted by the study authors: There was a strong correlation between observed TCR beta diversity and the percentage of naive T cells measured by flow cytometry. Estimates of total diversity based on one million sequenced T cells were regarded as lower bounds and as underestimates. Conclusive comparison of naive and antigen-experienced compartments was prevented by the profiling of bulk unsorted PBMCs. Observed TCR beta diversity per million T cells fell roughly linearly with age, and a significant reduction was already apparent by age approximately 41. Compared with the aged group, the long-lived group had more naive CD4+ T cells, fewer expanded clones and increased TCR diversity, a pattern suggesting age selection. Because the CMV infection status of the donors was unknown, age-related changes in expanded clonotypes may potentially have been confounded.

Donors were roughly 40 systemically healthy Caucasian individuals from Russia aged roughly 6 to 90 years. Ten milliliters of peripheral blood were drawn from each donor into EDTA-treated Vacutainer tubes. Ficoll-Paque density-gradient centrifugation was used to isolate PBMCs, with at least 6 million obtained per sample. Total RNA was extracted from PBMCs with Trizol reagent, with at least 5 micrograms obtained per sample. For every donor, an aliquot of PBMCs went through flow cytometry to measure the percentages of naive CD45RAhigh/CD27high T cells. Inclusive of the bounding cysteine and phenylalanine, the CDR3 is 13 residues long. Of the read, only the CDR3 DNA is kept; its 39 bases are in frame from base 1. The trim is 7 bases for V and 9 bases for J, with a gap of 17 bases between the germline ends. In the germline V gene (reference sequence), CDR1 corresponds to SGHKS and CDR2 to YYEKEE. This clonotype was seen more than once but under ten times. The antigen it recognizes is unknown. There are no base qualities to consult, and no much larger clone falls within one base.

To prepare the library, 5' RACE was applied. The instrument given in TCRdb is Illumina HiSeq 2500. A second about 7 to 12 cycle PCR used a sample-barcoded 5' primer and a J-beta primer mix. A unique molecular identifier was introduced onto each TCR beta cDNA molecule by a template-switch 5' adaptor carrying 12 random nucleotides. Each sample yielded at least 2.5 million CDR3-containing paired-end reads. All of the RNA was converted into first-strand cDNA using the Mint cDNA synthesis kit, with a TRBC-specific oligonucleotide serving as the primer. After uracil-DNA glycosylase treatment, a first 18-cycle PCR used universal primers M1SS and BC2_uni_R on all cDNA. As for how the authors treated the data: For normalization, 1 million high-quality reads were randomly selected from each sample, with every read carrying a distinct molecular identifier. Instead of being binned into consensus sequences, reads that shared molecular identifiers were thrown out. MiTCR, run with a Q25 quality threshold and the strictest error-elimination algorithm, handled CDR3 identification, clonotype clustering and error correction. A nonparametric unseen species model with Euler transformation was used to estimate a lower bound on total TCR beta diversity. The public sequencing data were trimmed at Q25 with fastp and processed into clonotypes with MiXCR by TCRdb, which kept only in-frame beta chains. Identical CDR3 proteins give one entry, which carries the most common genes and DNA. TCRdb assigned the V and J calls; the authors' analysis was not used. For this sample there are over 1,500,000 distinct CDR3 sequences; about 49% appear just once. Of the sample, around 2.1% is held by the ten largest clones.

Here the chain combines TRBV5-5 and TRBJ2-1, and possibly TRBD2, on 6 matching bases. The specimen was blood. The receptor was isolated from a middle-aged woman in good health. The CDR3 region has the sequence CASVYPAGGEQFF. The bases read TGTGCCAGCGTCTACCCAGCGGGCGGTGAGCAGTTCTTC.